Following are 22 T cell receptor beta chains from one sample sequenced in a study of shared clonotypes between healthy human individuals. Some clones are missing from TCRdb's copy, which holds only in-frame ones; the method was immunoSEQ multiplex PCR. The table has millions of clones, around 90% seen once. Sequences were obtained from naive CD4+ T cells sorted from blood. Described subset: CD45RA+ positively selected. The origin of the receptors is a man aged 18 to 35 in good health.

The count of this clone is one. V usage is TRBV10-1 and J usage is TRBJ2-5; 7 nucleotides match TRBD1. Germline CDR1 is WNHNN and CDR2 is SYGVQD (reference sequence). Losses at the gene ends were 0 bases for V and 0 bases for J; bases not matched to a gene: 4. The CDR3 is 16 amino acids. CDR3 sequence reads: CASSESGQRYQETQYF. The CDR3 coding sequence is TGCGCCAGCAGTGAGTCGGGACAGAGATACCAAGAGACCCAGTACTTC.

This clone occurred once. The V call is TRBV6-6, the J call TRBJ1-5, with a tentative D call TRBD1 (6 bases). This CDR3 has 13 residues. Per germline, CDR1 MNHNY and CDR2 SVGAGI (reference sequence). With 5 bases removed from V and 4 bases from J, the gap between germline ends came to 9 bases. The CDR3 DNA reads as TGTGCCAGCAGTGGACAGTCAAATCAGCCCCAGCATTTT. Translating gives CASSGQSNQPQHF.

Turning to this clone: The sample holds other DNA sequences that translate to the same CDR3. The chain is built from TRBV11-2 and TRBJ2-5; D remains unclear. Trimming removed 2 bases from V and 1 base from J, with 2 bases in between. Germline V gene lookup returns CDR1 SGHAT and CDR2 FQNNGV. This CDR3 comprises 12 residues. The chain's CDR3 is CASSLLQETQYF. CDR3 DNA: TGTGCCAGCAGCTTACTCCAAGAGACCCAGTACTTC. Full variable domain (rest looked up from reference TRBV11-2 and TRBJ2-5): EAGVAQSPRYKIIEKRQSVAFWCNPISGHATLYWYQQILGQGPKLLIQFQNNGVVDDSQLPKDRFSAERLKGVDSTLKIQPAKLEDSAVYLCASSLLQETQYFGPGTRLLVL.

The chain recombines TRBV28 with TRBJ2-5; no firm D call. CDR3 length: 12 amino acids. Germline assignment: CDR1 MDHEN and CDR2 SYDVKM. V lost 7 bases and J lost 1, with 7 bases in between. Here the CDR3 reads CASMDGQETQYF. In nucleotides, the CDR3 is TGTGCCAGCATGGACGGCCAAGAGACCCAGTACTTC. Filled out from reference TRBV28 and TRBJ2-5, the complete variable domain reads DVKVTQSSRYLVKRTGEKVFLECVQDMDHENMFWYRQDPGLGLRLIYFSYDVKMKEKGDIPEGYSVSREKKERFSLILESASTNQTSMYLCASMDGQETQYFGPGTRLLVL.

The CDR3 bases are TGCGCCAGCAGCCAAGATAGGGCTAGCGTAGGGTTAGAGCAGTTCTTC. It encodes CASSQDRASVGLEQFF. The chain carries TRBV4-1 and TRBJ2-1; D is possibly TRBD2 (6 bases). Germline V gives CDR1 MGHRA, CDR2 YSYEKL. The CDR3 sequence is 16 residues long. Trimming took off 0 bases at V and 10 bases at J, with 19 bases between the two ends.

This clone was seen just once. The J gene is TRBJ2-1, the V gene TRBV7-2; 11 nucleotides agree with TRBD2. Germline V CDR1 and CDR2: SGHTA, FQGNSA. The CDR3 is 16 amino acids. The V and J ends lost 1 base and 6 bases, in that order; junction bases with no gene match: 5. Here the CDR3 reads CASSLVGTSGFNEQFF. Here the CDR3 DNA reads TGTGCCAGCAGCTTAGTCGGGACTAGCGGTTTCAATGAGCAGTTCTTC.

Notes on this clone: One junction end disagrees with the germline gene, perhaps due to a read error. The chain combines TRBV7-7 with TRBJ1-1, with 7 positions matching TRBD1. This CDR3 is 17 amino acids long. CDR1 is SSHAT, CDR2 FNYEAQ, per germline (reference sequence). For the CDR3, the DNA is TGTGCTAGCAGCTACCCAGGTCGTTGGGTCTTCTACAGGGGAGCTTTCTTT. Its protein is CASSYPGRWVFYRGAFF.

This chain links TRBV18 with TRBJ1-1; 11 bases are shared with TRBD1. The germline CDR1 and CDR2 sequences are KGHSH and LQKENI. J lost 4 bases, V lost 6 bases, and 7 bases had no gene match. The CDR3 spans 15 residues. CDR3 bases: TGTGCCAGCTCTCAAAAGGGGACAGGGGGCACTGAAGCTTTCTTT. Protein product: CASSQKGTGGTEAFF.

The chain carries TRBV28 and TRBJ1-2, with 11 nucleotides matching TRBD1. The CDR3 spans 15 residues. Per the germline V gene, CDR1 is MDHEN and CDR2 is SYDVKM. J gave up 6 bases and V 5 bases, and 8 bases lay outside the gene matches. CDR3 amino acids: CASSPRDRGVHGYTF. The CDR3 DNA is TGTGCCAGCAGTCCCCGGGACAGGGGGGTTCATGGCTACACCTTC.

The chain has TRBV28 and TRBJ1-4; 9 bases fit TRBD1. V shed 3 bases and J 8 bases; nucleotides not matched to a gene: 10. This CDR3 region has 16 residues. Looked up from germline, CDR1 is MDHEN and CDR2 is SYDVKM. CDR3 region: CASSFSSDRGREKLFF. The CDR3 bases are TGTGCCAGCAGTTTTAGTTCGGACAGGGGACGGGAAAAACTGTTTTTT.

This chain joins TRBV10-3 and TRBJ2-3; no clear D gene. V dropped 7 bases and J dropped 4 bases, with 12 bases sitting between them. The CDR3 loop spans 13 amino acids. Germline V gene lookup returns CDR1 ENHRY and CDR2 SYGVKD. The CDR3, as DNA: TGTGCCATCAAACACCCGGACGCAGATACGCAGTATTTT. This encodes CAIKHPDADTQYF.

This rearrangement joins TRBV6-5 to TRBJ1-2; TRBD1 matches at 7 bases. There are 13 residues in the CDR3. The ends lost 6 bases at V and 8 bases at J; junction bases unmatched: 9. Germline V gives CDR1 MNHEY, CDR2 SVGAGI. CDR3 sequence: CASRGRDSEGYTF. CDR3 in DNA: TGTGCCAGCAGGGGACGGGACAGTGAAGGCTACACCTTC.

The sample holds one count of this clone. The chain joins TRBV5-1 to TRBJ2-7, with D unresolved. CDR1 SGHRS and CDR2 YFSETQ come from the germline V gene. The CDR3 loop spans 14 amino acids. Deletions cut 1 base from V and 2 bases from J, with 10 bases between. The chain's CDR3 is CASSLSDGTYEQYF. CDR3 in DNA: TGCGCCAGCAGCTTGTCGGACGGAACCTACGAGCAGTACTTC.

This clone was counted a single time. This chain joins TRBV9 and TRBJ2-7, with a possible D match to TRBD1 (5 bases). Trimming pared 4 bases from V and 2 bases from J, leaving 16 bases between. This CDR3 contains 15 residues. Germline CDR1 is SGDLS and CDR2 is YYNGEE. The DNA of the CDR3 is TGTGCCAGCAGCCCATATGGGGCAGGGACCTACGAGCAGTACTTC. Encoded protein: CASSPYGAGTYEQYF.

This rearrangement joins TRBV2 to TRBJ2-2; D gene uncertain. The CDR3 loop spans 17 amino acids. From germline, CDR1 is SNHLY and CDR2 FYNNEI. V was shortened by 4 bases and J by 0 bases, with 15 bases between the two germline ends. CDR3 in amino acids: CASSAPDRSSNTGELFF. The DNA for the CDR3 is TGTGCCAGCAGTGCGCCGGACCGATCTTCGAACACCGGGGAGCTGTTTTTT. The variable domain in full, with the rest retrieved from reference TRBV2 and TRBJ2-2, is EPEVTQTPSHQVTQMGQEVILRCVPISNHLYFYWYRQILGQKVEFLVSFYNNEISEKSEIFDDQFSVERPDGSNFTLKIRSTKLEDSAMYFCASSAPDRSSNTGELFFGEGSRLTVL.

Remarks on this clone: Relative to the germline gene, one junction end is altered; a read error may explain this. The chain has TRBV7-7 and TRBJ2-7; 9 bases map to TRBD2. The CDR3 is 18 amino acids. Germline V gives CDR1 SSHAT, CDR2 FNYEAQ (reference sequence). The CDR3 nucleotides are TGTGCTAGCAGCCTGCTCCCTACTCCATCTAGCGGGAAGTACGAGCAGTACTTC. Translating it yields CASSLLPTPSSGKYEQYF.

The CDR3, as DNA: TGTGCCAGCAGTCCCGCCCGGGACAGCCTAGCCAAAAACATTCAGTACTTC. Translating gives CASSPARDSLAKNIQYF. The rearrangement links TRBV28 to TRBJ2-4, with 7 bases lining up with TRBD1. This CDR3 has 17 amino acids. The germline V gene has CDR1 MDHEN and CDR2 SYDVKM. The V gene end was trimmed by 5 bases and the J gene end by 0 bases; junction bases not matched to a gene: 10.

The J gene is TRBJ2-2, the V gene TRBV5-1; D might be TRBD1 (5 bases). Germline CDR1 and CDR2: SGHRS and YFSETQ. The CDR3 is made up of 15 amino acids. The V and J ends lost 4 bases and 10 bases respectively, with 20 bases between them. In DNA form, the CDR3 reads TGCGCCAGCAGCCCAGGGAATATGGGATCGGAGGAGCTGTTTTTT. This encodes CASSPGNMGSEELFF.

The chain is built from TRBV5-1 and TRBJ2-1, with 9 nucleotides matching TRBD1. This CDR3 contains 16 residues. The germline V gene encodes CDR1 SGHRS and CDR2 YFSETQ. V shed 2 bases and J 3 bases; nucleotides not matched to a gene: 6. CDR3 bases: TGCGCCAGCAGCTTCGGGACAGGGCGAATCTACAATGAGCAGTTCTTC. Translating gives CASSFGTGRIYNEQFF. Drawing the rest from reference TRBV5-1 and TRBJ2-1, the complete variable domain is KAGVTQTPRYLIKTRGQQVTLSCSPISGHRSVSWYQQTPGQGLQFLFEYFSETQRNKGNFPGRFSGRQFSNSRSEMNVSTLELGDSALYLCASSFGTGRIYNEQFFGPGTRLTVL.

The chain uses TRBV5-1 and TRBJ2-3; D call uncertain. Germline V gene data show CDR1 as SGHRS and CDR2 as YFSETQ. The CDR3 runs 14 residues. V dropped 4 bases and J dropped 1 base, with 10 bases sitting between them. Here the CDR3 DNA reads TGCGCCAGCAGCGATCGTAGAGGCACAGATACGCAGTATTTT. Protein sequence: CASSDRRGTDTQYF.

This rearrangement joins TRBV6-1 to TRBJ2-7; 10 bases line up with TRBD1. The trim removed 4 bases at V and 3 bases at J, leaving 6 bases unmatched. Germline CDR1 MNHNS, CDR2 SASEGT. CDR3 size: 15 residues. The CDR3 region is CASSGGTGVSYEQYF. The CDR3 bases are TGTGCCAGCAGTGGGGGGACAGGGGTTAGCTACGAGCAGTACTTC.

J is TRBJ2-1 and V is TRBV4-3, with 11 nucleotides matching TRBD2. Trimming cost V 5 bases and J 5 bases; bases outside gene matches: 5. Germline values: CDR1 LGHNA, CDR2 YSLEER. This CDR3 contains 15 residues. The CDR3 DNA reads TGCGCCAGCAGCAGACAGGGACTAGCGGACAATGAGCAGTTCTTC. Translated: CASSRQGLADNEQFF.